These 22 T cell receptor beta chains were sequenced from one sample in a study of cytomegalovirus exposure and HLA in healthy donors. Primers: 60 Vbeta forward and 13 Jbeta reverse. Here immunoSEQ multiplex PCR was the method, and the copy in TCRdb shows in-frame clones only, minus some. Altogether 110,000 or so clones are present, 60% to 80% being singletons, with the ten largest covering about 8.3%. Specimen: PBMCs. These receptors were collected from a woman in her thirties or forties in good health and CMV-seropositive.

The chain is built from TRBV7-6 and TRBJ1-2; the D gene is possibly TRBD1 (5 bases). V dropped 1 base and J dropped 0 bases, with 12 bases sitting between them. The CDR3 consists of 16 residues. Germline assignment: CDR1 SGHVS and CDR2 FNYEAQ. The CDR3 protein is CASSLGPTASNYGYTF. The CDR3 DNA follows: TGTGCCAGCAGCTTAGGGCCGACAGCCTCTAACTATGGCTACACCTTC.

This chain uses TRBV2 with TRBJ1-6, with TRBD1 matching 9 bases. Germline CDR1 SNHLY, CDR2 FYNNEI. This CDR3 is 15 amino acids long. The junction had 9 bases not matched to a gene; V was cut back by 7 bases and J by 8 bases. In nucleotides, the CDR3 is TGTGCCAGCACCTTACAGGGGGCTCGTTATTCACCCCTCCACTTT. Protein: CASTLQGARYSPLHF. The entire variable domain, with the rest obtained from reference TRBV2 and TRBJ1-6, is as follows: EPEVTQTPSHQVTQMGQEVILRCVPISNHLYFYWYRQILGQKVEFLVSFYNNEISEKSEIFDDQFSVERPDGSNFTLKIRSTKLEDSAMYFCASTLQGARYSPLHFGNGTRLTVT.

This chain joins TRBV7-9 and TRBJ1-1; D is uncertain. Germline values: CDR1 SEHNR, CDR2 FQNEAQ (reference sequence). This CDR3 contains 12 residues. Trimming shortened V by 7 bases and J by 8 bases, and 14 bases separated the two germline ends. The CDR3 sequence is CASIRTTGEAFF. Written as DNA, the CDR3 is TGTGCCAGCATCCGGACTACGGGGGAAGCTTTCTTT.

V is TRBV15 and J is TRBJ1-4, with TRBD1 matching 7 bases. This CDR3 is 16 amino acids long. CDR1 is LNHNV and CDR2 is YYDKDF in the germline V gene (reference sequence). V trimming: 0 bases; J trimming: 5 bases; junction bases outside the gene matches: 6. The CDR3 here is CATSRDPGRGNEKLFF. Written as DNA, the CDR3 is TGTGCCACCAGCAGAGATCCGGGCAGGGGGAATGAAAAACTGTTTTTT.

On this clone: Compared with germline, one end of the junction differs, possibly owing to a read error. The rearrangement uses TRBV27 and TRBJ2-7; tentatively, D is TRBD2 (5 bases). The CDR3 loop spans 14 amino acids. Per the germline V gene, CDR1 is MNHEY and CDR2 is SMNVEV (reference sequence). CDR3 residues: CASSPRGASYGQYF. CDR3 DNA sequence: TGTGCCAGCAGTCCCCGGGGTGCCTCCTACGGGCAGTACTTC.

The chain is built from TRBV7-8 and TRBJ1-4, with D unclear. The CDR3 is made up of 14 amino acids. Germline V CDR1 and CDR2: SGHVS, FQNEAQ. V gave up 4 bases and J gave up 8 bases, with 14 bases separating them. This CDR3 is CASSSRRETEKLFF. The DNA for the CDR3 is TGTGCCAGCAGCTCCAGAAGGGAGACGGAAAAACTGTTTTTT.

V usage is TRBV28 and J usage is TRBJ1-4; the match to TRBD1 covers 7 bases. The germline V gene encodes CDR1 MDHEN and CDR2 SYDVKM. With 6 bases clipped from V and 11 bases from J, the junction kept 15 bases outside the gene matches. The CDR3 sequence is 15 residues long. CDR3 region: CASSRSGTVAGKLFF. As DNA, the CDR3 is TGTGCCAGCAGCCGAAGTGGGACAGTCGCTGGGAAACTGTTTTTT.

The V gene is TRBV28, the J gene TRBJ1-6, with TRBD1 identical over 7 bases. With 6 bases clipped from V and 10 bases from J, the junction kept 6 bases outside the gene matches. The CDR3 runs 13 residues. Germline V gives CDR1 MDHEN, CDR2 SYDVKM. The CDR3 loop is CASRSDRVSPLHF. CDR3 in DNA: TGTGCCAGCAGATCCGACAGGGTGTCACCCCTCCACTTT.

The CDR3 reads CASSLGDHRGSSGANVLTF. The DNA of the CDR3 is TGTGCCAGCAGCTTAGGTGATCACAGGGGAAGCTCTGGGGCCAACGTCCTGACTTTC. The chain has TRBV7-9 and TRBJ2-6; the match to TRBD1 covers 7 bases. Germline-derived CDR1 and CDR2 are SEHNR and FQNEAQ (reference sequence). CDR3 length: 19 residues. Trimming cost V 1 base and J 0 bases; bases outside gene matches: 9.

J is TRBJ2-5 and V is TRBV7-6; 9 bases line up with TRBD2. This CDR3 spans 18 amino acids. Unmatched junction bases numbered 15, after V lost 4 bases and J lost 3 bases. The V gene's germline CDR1 is SGHVS and CDR2 FNYEAQ. CDR3 in amino acids: CASSSTESSGATEETQYF. CDR3 sequence (DNA): TGTGCCAGCAGCTCCACTGAATCTAGCGGGGCCACAGAAGAGACCCAGTACTTC.

The chain couples TRBV5-1 to TRBJ2-1, with 8 nucleotides matching TRBD1. Unmatched junction bases numbered 14, after V lost 3 bases and J lost 12 bases. Germline loops: CDR1 SGHRS, CDR2 YFSETQ. The CDR3 consists of 15 residues. The CDR3: CASSYTGGVDSRQFF. CDR3 DNA: TGCGCCAGCAGCTATACAGGGGGTGTGGATTCTCGGCAGTTCTTC.

The rearrangement uses TRBV18 and TRBJ1-6; D gene ambiguous. The germline gives CDR1 KGHSH, CDR2 LQKENI. V lost 3 bases to trimming and J lost 0 bases, with 3 bases between them. The CDR3 sequence is 14 residues long. In DNA, the CDR3 is TGTGCCAGCTCACCCTTCTCCTATAATTCACCCCTCCACTTT. Its protein product is CASSPFSYNSPLHF.

The chain is built from TRBV7-8 and TRBJ2-3; no definite D call. CDR1 and CDR2 from the germline V gene are SGHVS and FQNEAQ. Trimming took 1 base from V and 2 from J, leaving 10 bases between them. CDR3 length: 15 residues. CDR3 sequence reads: CASSLEYRVTDTQYF. CDR3 bases: TGTGCCAGCAGCTTAGAGTATCGCGTCACAGATACGCAGTATTTT.

This CDR3 reads CASWKKADTEAFF. Written as DNA, the CDR3 is TGTGCCAGCTGGAAGAAAGCGGACACTGAAGCTTTCTTT. The chain carries TRBV2 and TRBJ1-1, with D unclear. The CDR3 has 13 residues. Germline-derived CDR1 and CDR2 are SNHLY and FYNNEI. V gave up 8 bases and J gave up 3 bases, with 13 bases separating them.

This chain uses TRBV5-1 with TRBJ2-5; D may be TRBD2 (5 bases). The V gene lost 2 bases and the J gene lost 5 bases, with 10 bases spanning the gap. Germline V gene sequence: CDR1 SGHRS, CDR2 YFSETQ. The CDR3 has 13 residues. The chain's CDR3 is CASSFAGEETQYF. As DNA, the CDR3 is TGCGCCAGCAGCTTCGCCGGGGAGGAGACCCAGTACTTC.

The chain joins TRBV29-1 to TRBJ2-7; perhaps TRBD1 as D (5 bases). Trimming pared 0 bases from V and 1 base from J, leaving 10 bases between. CDR3 length: 14 amino acids. Germline V CDR1 and CDR2: SQVTM, ANQGSEA. This CDR3 is CSVEDQGASYEQYF. DNA of the CDR3: TGCAGCGTTGAAGATCAAGGGGCGTCCTACGAGCAGTACTTC.

J is TRBJ1-1 and V is TRBV21-1; TRBD1 reflects the table's D call only, with no check against the DNA. TRBV21-1 is a recognized pseudogene. The CDR3 has 16 amino acids. CDR3 sequence: CASSKLGQGRDTEAFF. In DNA, the CDR3 is TGTGCCAGCAGCAAATTGGGGCAGGGGCGCGACACTGAAGCTTTCTTT.

This chain connects TRBV5-4 to TRBJ2-1; unclear D gene. Trimming cost V 2 bases and J 4 bases, with 7 bases left between them. This CDR3 is 13 amino acids long. Germline CDR1 SGHNT, CDR2 YYREEE (reference sequence). The CDR3 region has the DNA TGTGCCAGCAGCTTAACAGCTTACAATGAGCAGTTCTTC. Its protein product is CASSLTAYNEQFF.

The V and J genes are TRBV4-1 and TRBJ2-7; D unclear. The V gene's germline CDR1 is MGHRA and CDR2 YSYEKL. The germline V and J ends were trimmed by 4 bases and 0 bases, with 16 bases remaining between them. This CDR3 has 16 amino acids. The CDR3 loop is CASSPLTGSSSYEQYF. CDR3 nucleotides: TGCGCCAGCAGCCCGCTGACGGGTTCGAGCTCCTACGAGCAGTACTTC.

In its sample, this clone was seen a few times. V and J are TRBV28 and TRBJ2-3, with D perhaps matching TRBD2 (6 bases). Trimming cost V 3 bases and J 7 bases, with 14 bases left between them. The CDR3 is 14 amino acids. The V gene's germline CDR1 is MDHEN and CDR2 SYDVKM. CDR3 sequence reads: CASSFSAGRNTQYF. Here the CDR3 DNA reads TGTGCCAGCAGTTTTAGTGCGGGACGGAATACGCAGTATTTT.

The chain combines TRBV9 with TRBJ2-1; 9 bases are a match to TRBD2. The germline V gene encodes CDR1 SGDLS and CDR2 YYNGEE. V dropped 0 bases and J dropped 0; count of bases not matched to a gene: 1. The CDR3 totals 16 residues. CDR3 coding DNA: TGTGCCAGCAGCGTAGATAGCGGGAGCTCCTACAATGAGCAGTTCTTC. It encodes CASSVDSGSSYNEQFF.

The chain has TRBV28 and TRBJ1-4; D not resolved. This CDR3 spans 15 amino acids. Germline CDR1 and CDR2: MDHEN and SYDVKM. The germline V and J ends were trimmed by 6 bases and 6 bases, with 17 bases remaining between them. Written as DNA, the CDR3 is TGTGCCAGCAGAGGTAGGAGGTCGGTAGATGAAAAACTGTTTTTT. It codes for CASRGRRSVDEKLFF.